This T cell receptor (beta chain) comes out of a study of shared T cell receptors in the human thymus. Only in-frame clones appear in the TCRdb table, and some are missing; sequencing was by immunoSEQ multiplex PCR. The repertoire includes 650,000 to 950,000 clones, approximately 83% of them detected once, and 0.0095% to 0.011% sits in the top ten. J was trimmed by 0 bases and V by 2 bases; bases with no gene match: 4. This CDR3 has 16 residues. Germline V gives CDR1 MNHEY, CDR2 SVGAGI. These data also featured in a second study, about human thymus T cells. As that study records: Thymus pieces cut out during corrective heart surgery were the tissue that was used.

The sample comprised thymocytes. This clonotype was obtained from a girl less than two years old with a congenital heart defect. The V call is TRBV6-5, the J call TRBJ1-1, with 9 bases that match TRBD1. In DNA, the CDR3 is TGTGCCAGCAGTTACATAGGACAGGGGATGAACACTGAAGCTTTCTTT. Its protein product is CASSYIGQGMNTEAFF.